Each of the 14 T cell receptor beta chains below was sequenced from the same sample in a study of blood T cell repertoires in COVID-19. Sequenced by immunoSEQ multiplex PCR; TCRdb stores in-frame clones only, minus some. This sample yields tens of thousands of clones, of which approximately 91% are seen a single time; about 2.7% belongs to the top ten. The sequencing input was peripheral blood. These receptor sequences come from a woman at least 80 years old with acute or convalescent COVID-19.

The chain uses TRBV4-1 and TRBJ1-1; 10 bases fit TRBD1. Germline CDR1 reads MGHRA; CDR2 reads YSYEKL. V lost 1 base and J lost 1; bases outside the gene matches: 0. The CDR3 covers 15 residues. As DNA, the CDR3 is TGCGCCAGCAGCCAAGGGGACAGGGGGAACACTGAAGCTTTCTTT. Its protein is CASSQGDRGNTEAFF.

The rearrangement links TRBV28 to TRBJ1-6; TRBD1 matches 10 bases. V lost 6 bases and J lost 9; bases outside the gene matches: 5. The CDR3 covers 14 residues. Germline V lookup: CDR1 MDHEN, CDR2 SYDVKM. CDR3 DNA sequence: TGTGCCAGCAGGGGGGACAGGGGAGGTTCACCCCTCCACTTT. This gives the protein CASRGDRGGSPLHF.

The genes are TRBV18 and TRBJ1-3, with TRBD1 matching over 7 bases. Trimming took 3 bases from V and 0 from J; bases not matched to a gene: 8. CDR1 is KGHSH and CDR2 is LQKENI in the germline V gene. The CDR3 runs to 17 residues. CDR3 residues: CASSPWDSQISGNTIYF. In DNA, the CDR3 is TGTGCCAGCTCACCTTGGGACAGCCAGATCTCTGGAAACACCATATATTTT.

This chain links TRBV19 with TRBJ2-5; possibly TRBD2 for D (5 bases). The CDR3 has 13 amino acids. Deletions cut 5 bases from V and 5 bases from J, with 12 bases between. The germline CDR1 and CDR2 sequences are LNHDA and SQIVND (reference sequence). CDR3 residues: CASSPDYEETQYF. CDR3 coding DNA: TGTGCCAGTAGTCCAGACTACGAGGAGACCCAGTACTTC.

This chain links TRBV6-5 with TRBJ2-3, with 7 bases lining up with TRBD1. The CDR3 contains 15 residues. CDR1 and CDR2 from the germline V gene are MNHEY and SVGAGI. Trimming cost V 6 bases and J 0 bases; bases outside gene matches: 6. Here the CDR3 reads CASSRDRTSTDTQYF. In DNA form, the CDR3 reads TGTGCCAGCAGCCGGGACAGAACTAGCACAGATACGCAGTATTTT.

The rearrangement joins TRBV6-1 to TRBJ2-5; D is perhaps TRBD2 (6 bases). Trimming removed 0 bases at V and 5 bases at J, with 16 bases between. Germline V gene lookup returns CDR1 MNHNS and CDR2 SASEGT. There are 16 residues in the CDR3. The CDR3 nucleotides are TGTGCCAGCAGTGAAGCGCACTTGGCGGGGAGGGAGACCCAGTACTTC. Translated, it gives CASSEAHLAGRETQYF.

The chain combines TRBV4-3 with TRBJ2-1; 7 positions agree with TRBD2. Germline CDR1 is LGHNA and CDR2 is YSLEER. This CDR3 contains 18 residues. J was trimmed by 4 bases and V by 1 base; bases with no gene match: 13. The CDR3 loop reads CASSQVLGGRGRYNEQFF. For the CDR3, the DNA is TGCGCCAGCAGCCAAGTCCTTGGAGGGCGCGGGAGATACAATGAGCAGTTCTTC.

The V gene is TRBV7-6, the J gene TRBJ1-2; 8 nucleotides align to TRBD1. The V gene's germline CDR1 is SGHVS and CDR2 FNYEAQ. The V and J ends lost 6 bases and 8 bases, in that order; junction bases with no gene match: 8. CDR3 length: 13 residues. CDR3 sequence reads: CASSPGQGEGYTF. The DNA for the CDR3 is TGTGCCAGCAGTCCCGGACAGGGTGAGGGCTACACCTTC.

This clone occurred once. This sample includes further DNA sequences coding for the same CDR3. The chain is built from TRBV7-9 and TRBJ1-1; D perhaps matches TRBD1 (5 bases). Germline CDR1 reads SEHNR; CDR2 reads FQNEAQ (reference sequence). The V end was cut by 3 bases, the J end by 3 bases, with 8 bases between. The CDR3 extends over 13 amino acids. The CDR3 reads CASSFTGDTEAFF. CDR3 bases: TGTGCCAGCAGCTTTACGGGGGACACTGAAGCTTTCTTT.

The rearrangement links TRBV19 to TRBJ1-2; D is possibly TRBD1 (5 bases). The CDR3 is 15 amino acids. Trimming cost V 1 base and J 7 bases, with 16 bases left between them. From germline, CDR1 is LNHDA and CDR2 SQIVND (reference sequence). The CDR3 nucleotides are TGTGCCAGTAGTATAGTGTCCGGGGGTCAGTCTGGCTACACCTTC. Translating it yields CASSIVSGGQSGYTF.

The CDR3 loop reads CASSNFVTTYTDTQYF. The CDR3 DNA reads as TGTGCCAGCAGCAATTTCGTGACTACCTACACAGATACGCAGTATTTT. J is TRBJ2-3 and V is TRBV13; TRBD2 is a possible D gene (5 bases). Germline loops: CDR1 PRHDT, CDR2 FYEKMQ (reference sequence). The CDR3 runs to 16 residues. V lost 5 bases to trimming and J lost 2 bases, with 17 bases between them.

This sequence joins TRBV7-8 and TRBJ1-5; tentative D call: TRBD1 (6 bases). The CDR3 has 18 residues. V gave up 5 bases and J gave up 0 bases, with 20 bases separating them. Germline V gene sequence: CDR1 SGHVS, CDR2 FQNEAQ. CDR3 region: CASSTQGTTSYSNQPQHF. The DNA for the CDR3 is TGTGCCAGCAGCACACAGGGTACAACCTCCTATAGCAATCAGCCCCAGCATTTT. The whole variable domain, remainder taken from reference TRBV7-8 and TRBJ1-5, is GAGVSQSPRYKVAKRGQDVALRCDPISGHVSLFWYQQALGQGPEFLTYFQNEAQLDKSGLPSDRFFAERPEGSVSTLKIQRTQQEDSAVYLCASSTQGTTSYSNQPQHFGDGTRLSIL.

The CDR3 sequence is CASSTWGQSGNTIYF. CDR3 coding DNA: TGTGCCAGCAGCACCTGGGGACAGTCTGGAAACACCATATATTTT. The chain couples TRBV9 to TRBJ1-3; 7 bases are shared with TRBD1. In germline, CDR1 is SGDLS, CDR2 YYNGEE. The CDR3 spans 15 residues. V lost 4 bases and J lost 1; bases outside the gene matches: 5.

The chain couples TRBV6-2 or TRBV6-3 to TRBJ2-1; maybe TRBD1 (6 bases). This CDR3 comprises 13 residues. CDR1 and CDR2 from the germline V gene are MNHEY and SVGEGT. V shed 2 bases and J shed 10 bases, with 12 bases lying between them. CDR3 DNA: TGTGCCAGCAGTTACCGGACAGTTCACGAGCAGTTCTTC. It codes for CASSYRTVHEQFF.